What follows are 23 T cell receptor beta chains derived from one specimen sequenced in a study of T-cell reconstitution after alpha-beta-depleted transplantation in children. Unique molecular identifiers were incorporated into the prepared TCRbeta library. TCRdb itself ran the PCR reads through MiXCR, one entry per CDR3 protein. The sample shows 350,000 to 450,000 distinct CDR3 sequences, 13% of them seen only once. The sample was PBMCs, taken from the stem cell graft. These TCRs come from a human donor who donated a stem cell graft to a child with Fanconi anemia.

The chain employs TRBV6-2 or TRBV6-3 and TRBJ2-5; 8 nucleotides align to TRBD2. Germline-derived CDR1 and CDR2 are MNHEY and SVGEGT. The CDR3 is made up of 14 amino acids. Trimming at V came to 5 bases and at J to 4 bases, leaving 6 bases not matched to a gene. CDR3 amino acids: CASSDGGARETQYF. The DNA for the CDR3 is TGTGCCAGCAGTGACGGGGGGGCCAGAGAGACCCAGTACTTC.

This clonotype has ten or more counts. The CDR3 DNA reads as TGCAGTGCTAGAGATGACGCTAGCCGGAGTGAGCAGTTCTTC. Amino acids: CSARDDASRSEQFF. The gene calls are TRBV20-1 and TRBJ2-1, with TRBD2 as a possible D gene (5 bases). The CDR3 extends over 14 amino acids. The germline V gene encodes CDR1 DFQATT and CDR2 SNEGSKA (reference sequence). Trimming pared 0 bases from V and 9 bases from J, leaving 15 bases between.

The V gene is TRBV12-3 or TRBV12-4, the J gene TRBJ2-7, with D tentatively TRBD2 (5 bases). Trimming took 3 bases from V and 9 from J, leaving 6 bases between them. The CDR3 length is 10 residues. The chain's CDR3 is CASSFRGQYV. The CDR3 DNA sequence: TGTGCCAGCAGTTTCCGGGGGCAGTACGTC.

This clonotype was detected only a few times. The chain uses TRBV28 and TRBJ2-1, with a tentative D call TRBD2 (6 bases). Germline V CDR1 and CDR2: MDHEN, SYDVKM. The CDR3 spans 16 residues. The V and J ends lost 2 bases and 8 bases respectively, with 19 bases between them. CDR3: CASSLGGGGTPDEQFF. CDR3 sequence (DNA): TGTGCCAGCAGTTTAGGAGGCGGAGGGACCCCAGATGAGCAGTTCTTC.

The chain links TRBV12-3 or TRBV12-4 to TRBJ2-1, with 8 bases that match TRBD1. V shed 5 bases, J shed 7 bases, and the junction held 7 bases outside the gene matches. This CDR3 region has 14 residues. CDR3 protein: CASSGRTGRNEQFF. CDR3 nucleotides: TGTGCCAGCAGTGGTAGGACAGGGCGGAATGAGCAGTTCTTC.

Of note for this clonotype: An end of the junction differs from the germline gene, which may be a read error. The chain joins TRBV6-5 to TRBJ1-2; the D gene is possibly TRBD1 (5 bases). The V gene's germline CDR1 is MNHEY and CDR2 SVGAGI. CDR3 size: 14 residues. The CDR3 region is CASSDSRTGYGYTF. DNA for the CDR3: TGTGCCAGCAGTGACTCGAGAACAGGCTATGGCTACACCTTC.

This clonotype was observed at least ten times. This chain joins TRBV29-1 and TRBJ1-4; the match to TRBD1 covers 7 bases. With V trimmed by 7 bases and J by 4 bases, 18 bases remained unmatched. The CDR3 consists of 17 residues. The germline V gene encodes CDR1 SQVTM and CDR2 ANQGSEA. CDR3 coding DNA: TGCAGCGCGCTACTTATCGGGACAGCCGAGCATAATGAAAAACTGTTTTTT. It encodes CSALLIGTAEHNEKLFF.

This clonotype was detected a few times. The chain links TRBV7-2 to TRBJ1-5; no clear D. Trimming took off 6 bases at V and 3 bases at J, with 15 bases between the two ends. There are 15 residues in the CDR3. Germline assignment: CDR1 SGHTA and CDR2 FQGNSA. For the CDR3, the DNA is TGTGCCAGCAGTTTTAGCGGACGGAACAATCAGCCCCAGCATTTT. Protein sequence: CASSFSGRNNQPQHF. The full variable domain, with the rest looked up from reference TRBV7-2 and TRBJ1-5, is GAGVSQSPSNKVTEKGKDVELRCDPISGHTALYWYRQSLGQGLEFLIYFQGNSAPDKSGLPSDRFSAERTGGSVSTLTIQRTQQEDSAVYLCASSFSGRNNQPQHFGDGTRLSIL.

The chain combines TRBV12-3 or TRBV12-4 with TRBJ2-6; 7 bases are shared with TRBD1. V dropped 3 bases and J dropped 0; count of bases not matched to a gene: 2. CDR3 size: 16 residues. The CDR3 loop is CASSFGDSSGANVLTF. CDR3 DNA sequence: TGTGCCAGCAGTTTTGGGGACAGCTCTGGGGCCAACGTCCTGACTTTC.

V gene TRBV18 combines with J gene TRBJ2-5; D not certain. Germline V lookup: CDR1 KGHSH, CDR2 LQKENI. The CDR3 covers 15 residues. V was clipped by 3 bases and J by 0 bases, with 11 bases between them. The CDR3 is CASSPVANYQETQYF. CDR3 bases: TGTGCCAGCTCACCCGTCGCGAACTACCAAGAGACCCAGTACTTC.

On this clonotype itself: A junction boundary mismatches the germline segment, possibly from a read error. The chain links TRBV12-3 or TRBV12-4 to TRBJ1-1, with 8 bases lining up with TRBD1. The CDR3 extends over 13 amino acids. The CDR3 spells CASSLGDRSKAFF. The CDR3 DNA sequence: TGTGCCAGCAGCTTAGGGGACAGGTCAAAAGCTTTCTTT.

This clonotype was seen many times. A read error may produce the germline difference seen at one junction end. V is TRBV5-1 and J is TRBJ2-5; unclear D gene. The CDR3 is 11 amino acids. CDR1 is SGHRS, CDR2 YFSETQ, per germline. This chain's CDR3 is CASSLQETQYF. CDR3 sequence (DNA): TGTGCCAGCTCACTTCAAGAGACCCAGTACTTC.

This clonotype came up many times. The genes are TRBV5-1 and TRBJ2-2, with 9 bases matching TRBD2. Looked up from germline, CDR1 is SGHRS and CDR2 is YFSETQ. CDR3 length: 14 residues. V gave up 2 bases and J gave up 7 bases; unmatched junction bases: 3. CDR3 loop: CASSFIAGDGELFF. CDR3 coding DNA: TGCGCCAGCAGCTTTATAGCGGGAGACGGGGAGCTGTTTTTT.

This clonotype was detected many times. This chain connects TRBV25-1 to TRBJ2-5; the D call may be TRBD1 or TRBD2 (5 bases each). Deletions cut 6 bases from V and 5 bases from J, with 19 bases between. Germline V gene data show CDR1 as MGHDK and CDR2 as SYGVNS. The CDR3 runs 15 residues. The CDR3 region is CASSNPRGGRETQYF. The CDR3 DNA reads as TGTGCCAGCAGCAACCCGAGGGGCGGAAGGGAGACCCAGTACTTC.

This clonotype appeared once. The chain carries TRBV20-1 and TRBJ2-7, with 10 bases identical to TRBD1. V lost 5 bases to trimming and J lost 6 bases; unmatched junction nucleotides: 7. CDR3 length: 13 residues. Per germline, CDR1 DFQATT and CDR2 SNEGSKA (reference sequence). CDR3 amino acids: CSAVGTGVGEQYF. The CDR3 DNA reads TGCAGTGCTGTTGGGACAGGGGTTGGCGAGCAGTACTTC.

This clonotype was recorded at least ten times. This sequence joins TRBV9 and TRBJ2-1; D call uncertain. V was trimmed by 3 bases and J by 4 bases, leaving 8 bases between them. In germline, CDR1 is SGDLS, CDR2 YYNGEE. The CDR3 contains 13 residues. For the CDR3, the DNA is TGTGCCAGCAGCGCGGACCAATACAATGAGCAGTTCTTC. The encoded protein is CASSADQYNEQFF.

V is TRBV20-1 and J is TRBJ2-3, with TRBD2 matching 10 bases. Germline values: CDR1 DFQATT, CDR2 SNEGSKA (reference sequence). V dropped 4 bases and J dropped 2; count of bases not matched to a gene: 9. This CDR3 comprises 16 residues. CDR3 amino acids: CSAKSSLAGNTDTQYF. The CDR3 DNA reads TGCAGTGCTAAGTCCTCACTAGCGGGGAACACAGATACGCAGTATTTT.

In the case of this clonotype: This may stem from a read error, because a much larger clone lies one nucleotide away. CDR3 DNA sequence: TGTGCCCGCAGTTCTGGAATGCCGGAGACCCAGTACTTC. It translates to CARSSGMPETQYF. The chain combines TRBV28 with TRBJ2-5; no clear D. CDR3 size: 13 residues. The germline gives CDR1 MDHEN, CDR2 SYDVKM.

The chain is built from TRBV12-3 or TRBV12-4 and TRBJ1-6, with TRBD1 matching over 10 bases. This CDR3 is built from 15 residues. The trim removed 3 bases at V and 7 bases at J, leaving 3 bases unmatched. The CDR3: CASSLRGQGNSPLHF. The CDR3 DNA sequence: TGTGCCAGCAGTTTGAGGGGACAGGGGAATTCACCCCTCCACTTT.

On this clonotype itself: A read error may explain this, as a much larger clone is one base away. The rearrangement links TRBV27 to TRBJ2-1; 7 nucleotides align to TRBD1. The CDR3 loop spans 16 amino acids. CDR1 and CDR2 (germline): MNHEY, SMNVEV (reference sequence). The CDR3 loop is CGSSSRQGKRYNEQFF. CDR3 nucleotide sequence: TGTGGCAGCAGTTCCAGACAGGGCAAAAGATACAATGAGCAGTTCTTC.

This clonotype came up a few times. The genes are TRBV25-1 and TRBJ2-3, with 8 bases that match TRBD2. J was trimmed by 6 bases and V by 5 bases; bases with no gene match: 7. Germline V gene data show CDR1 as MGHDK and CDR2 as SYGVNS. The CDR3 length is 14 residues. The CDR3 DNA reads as TGTGCCAGCAGTCCGAGCGGGGGATACGATACGCAGTATTTT. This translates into CASSPSGGYDTQYF.

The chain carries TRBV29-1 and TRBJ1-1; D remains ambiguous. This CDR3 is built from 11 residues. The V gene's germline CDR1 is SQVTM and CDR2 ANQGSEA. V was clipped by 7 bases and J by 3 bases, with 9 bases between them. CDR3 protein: CSAGIDTEAFF. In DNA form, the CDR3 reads TGCAGCGCGGGCATCGACACTGAAGCTTTCTTT.

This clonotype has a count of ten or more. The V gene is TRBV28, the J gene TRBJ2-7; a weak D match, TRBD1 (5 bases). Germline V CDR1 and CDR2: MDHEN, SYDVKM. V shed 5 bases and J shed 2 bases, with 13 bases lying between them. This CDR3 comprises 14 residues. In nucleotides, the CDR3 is TGTGCCAGCAGTCCCCGGACACCAACCTACGAGCAGTACGTC. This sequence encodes CASSPRTPTYEQYV.